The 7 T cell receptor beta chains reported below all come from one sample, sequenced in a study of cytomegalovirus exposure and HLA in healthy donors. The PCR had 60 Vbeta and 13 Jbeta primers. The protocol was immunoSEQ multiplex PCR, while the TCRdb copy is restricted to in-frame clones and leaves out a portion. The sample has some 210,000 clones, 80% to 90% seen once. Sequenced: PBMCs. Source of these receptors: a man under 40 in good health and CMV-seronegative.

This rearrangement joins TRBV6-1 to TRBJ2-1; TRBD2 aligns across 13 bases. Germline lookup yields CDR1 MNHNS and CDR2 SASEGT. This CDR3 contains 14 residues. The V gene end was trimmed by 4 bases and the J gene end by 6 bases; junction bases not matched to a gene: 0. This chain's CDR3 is CASSGTSGSNEQFF. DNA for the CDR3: TGTGCCAGCAGTGGGACTAGCGGGAGCAATGAGCAGTTCTTC.

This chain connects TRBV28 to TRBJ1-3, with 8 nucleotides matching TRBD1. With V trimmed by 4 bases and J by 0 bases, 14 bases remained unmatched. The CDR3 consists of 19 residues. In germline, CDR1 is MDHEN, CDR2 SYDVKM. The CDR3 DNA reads TGTGCCAGCAGTTCCATAAAACCTCGGACAGGGAGCTCTGGAAACACCATATATTTT. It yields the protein CASSSIKPRTGSSGNTIYF.

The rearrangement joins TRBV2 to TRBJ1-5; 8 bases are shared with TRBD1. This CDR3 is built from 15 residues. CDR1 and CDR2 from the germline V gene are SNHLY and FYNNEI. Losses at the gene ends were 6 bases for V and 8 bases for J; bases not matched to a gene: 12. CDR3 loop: CASRNRGIPGEPQHF. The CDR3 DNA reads TGTGCCAGCAGGAACAGGGGGATCCCGGGGGAGCCCCAGCATTTT.

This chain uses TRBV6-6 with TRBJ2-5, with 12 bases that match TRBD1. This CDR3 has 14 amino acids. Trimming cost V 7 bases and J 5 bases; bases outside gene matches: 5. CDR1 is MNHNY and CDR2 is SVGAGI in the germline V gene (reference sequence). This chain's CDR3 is CASKGTGGAETQYF. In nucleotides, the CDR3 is TGTGCCAGCAAGGGGACAGGGGGCGCGGAGACCCAGTACTTC.

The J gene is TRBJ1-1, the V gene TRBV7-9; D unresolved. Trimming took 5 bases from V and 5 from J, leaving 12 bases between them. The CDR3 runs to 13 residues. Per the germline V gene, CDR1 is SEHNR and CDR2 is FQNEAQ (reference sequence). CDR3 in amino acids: CASSARGGTEAFF. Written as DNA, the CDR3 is TGTGCCAGCAGCGCGCGGGGTGGGACTGAAGCTTTCTTT.

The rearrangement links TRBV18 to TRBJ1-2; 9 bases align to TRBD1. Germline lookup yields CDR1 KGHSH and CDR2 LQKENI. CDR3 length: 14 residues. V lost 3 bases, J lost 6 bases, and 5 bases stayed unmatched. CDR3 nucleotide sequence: TGTGCCAGCTCACCGTTACAGGGGGCCGATGGCTACACCTTC. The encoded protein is CASSPLQGADGYTF.

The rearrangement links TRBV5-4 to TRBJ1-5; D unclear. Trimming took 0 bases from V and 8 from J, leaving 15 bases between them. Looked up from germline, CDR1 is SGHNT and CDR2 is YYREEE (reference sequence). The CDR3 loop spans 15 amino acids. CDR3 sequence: CASSLDGGSLEPQHF. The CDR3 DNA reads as TGTGCCAGCAGCTTGGACGGTGGGAGTTTGGAGCCCCAGCATTTT.